The following is a TCR beta chain sequence with its context. The data belong to a study of sequential checkpoint blockade in melanoma. Treatment noted: randomized to nivolumab then ipilimumab (arm A) or the reverse (arm B). PBMC sorting kept live CD3+CD8+ cells without CD19 or CD56. Clones were read by immunoSEQ multiplex PCR, and TCRdb kept only the in-frame ones, dropping some. The repertoire consists of 15,000 to 20,000 clones, with over 70% occurring once and the leading ten covering less than 40%. Losses at the gene ends were 2 bases for V and 4 bases for J; bases not matched to a gene: 13. The CDR3 has 18 amino acids. In germline, CDR1 is MDHEN, CDR2 SYDVKM.

The chain employs TRBV28 and TRBJ1-5, with 8 positions matching TRBD1. The source is a human donor with melanoma. The sequencing here drew on CD8+ T cells sorted from blood (inferred from file names), taken from a patient given nivolumab and ipilimumab in sequence. CDR3 nucleotides: TGTGCCAGCAGTTTACCCCTCAGACAGGGGAGGGTAAATCAGCCCCAGCATTTT. Translating it yields CASSLPLRQGRVNQPQHF.